The entry below gives a single TCR beta chain sequence along with its context. The source of the sample is a study of blood T cell repertoires in COVID-19. Study-wide background: Samples representing acute and convalescent COVID-19 were sourced from the United States, Italy and Spain. Sources were T cells, B-cell-depleted T cells, or PBMCs; the material itself was cDNA or gDNA.

In germline, CDR1 is MNHEY, CDR2 SMNVEV (reference sequence). The CDR3 runs to 15 residues. V was clipped by 0 bases and J by 7 bases, with 13 bases between them. As originally analysed: Researchers report that nucleated cell counts were estimated from reference gene primer amplification. Sequenced by immunoSEQ multiplex PCR; TCRdb stores in-frame clones only, minus some. D and trimming come from the DNA, and the V and J calls and clone size come from that table. The table lists approximately 250,000 clones, 86% of them singletons, with approximately 10% in the top ten. Source material: peripheral blood. This sequence originates from a man aged 35-49 years with active or convalescent COVID-19. The J gene is TRBJ1-5, the V gene TRBV27; D gene unclear. CDR3 amino acids: CASSLSTGSGQPQHF. As DNA, the CDR3 is TGTGCCAGCAGTTTATCTACGGGGAGTGGACAGCCCCAGCATTTT.